Below, one T cell receptor (beta chain) is given with its context. Its antigen is undetermined. These data are taken from a study of long-term antiretroviral therapy in people with HIV. Regarding the study as a whole: Clones that had undergone expansion before ART dominated the repertoire at all time points. Upon ART, diversity increased but remained lower than transplant donor controls.

Researchers ran immunoSEQ v3.0 at survey level. The method was immunoSEQ multiplex PCR; TCRdb's version includes in-frame clones alone and lacks a portion of them. Among some 47,000 clones, 90% to 95% were seen once, and the ten largest hold 2.7%. The receptor was derived from a woman aged 45 to 65 with HIV. Sequencing was performed on unsorted PBMCs, taken 3.7 years after starting antiretroviral therapy.

In DNA form, the CDR3 reads TGTGCCAGCAGTTCTGGGACTAGCGGATACAATGAGCAGTTCTTC. It specifies CASSSGTSGYNEQFF. The chain carries TRBV6-5 and TRBJ2-1, with 11 positions matching TRBD2. V dropped 4 bases and J dropped 4; count of bases not matched to a gene: 3. The CDR3 runs 15 residues. CDR1 and CDR2 from the germline V gene are MNHEY and SVGAGI.